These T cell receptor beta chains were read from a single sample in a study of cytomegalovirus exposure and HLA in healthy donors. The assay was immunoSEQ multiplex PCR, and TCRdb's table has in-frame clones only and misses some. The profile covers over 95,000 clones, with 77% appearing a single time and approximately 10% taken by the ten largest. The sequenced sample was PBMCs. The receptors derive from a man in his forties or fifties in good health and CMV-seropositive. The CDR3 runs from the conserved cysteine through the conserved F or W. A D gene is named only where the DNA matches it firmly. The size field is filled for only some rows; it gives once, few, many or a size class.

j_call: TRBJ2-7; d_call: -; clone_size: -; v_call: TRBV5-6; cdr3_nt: TGTGCCAGCAGCTTCCCTCATCAGGGCGTGGACGAGCAGTACTTC; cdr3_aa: CASSFPHQGVDEQYF
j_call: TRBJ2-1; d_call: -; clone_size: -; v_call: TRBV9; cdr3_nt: TGTGCCAGCAGCGCGAGAGAGGGGGGGGGCGCCTCGGATGAGCAGTTCTTC; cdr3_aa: CASSAREGGGASDEQFF
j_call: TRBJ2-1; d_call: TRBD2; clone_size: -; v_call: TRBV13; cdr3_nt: TGTGCCAGCAGCTCCCCGGAGGACCTGGGCGGGGGAGACAATGAGCAGTTCTTC; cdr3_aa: CASSSPEDLGGGDNEQFF
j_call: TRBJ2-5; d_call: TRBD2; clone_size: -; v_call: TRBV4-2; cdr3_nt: TGTGCCAGCAGCCAAACTAGCGAAAACCAAGAGACCCAGTACTTC; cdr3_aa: CASSQTSENQETQYF
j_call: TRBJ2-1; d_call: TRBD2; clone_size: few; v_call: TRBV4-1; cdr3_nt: TGCGCCAGCAGCCAAGTAGCGGGGGGCTACAATGAGCAGTTCTTC; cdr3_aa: CASSQVAGGYNEQFF
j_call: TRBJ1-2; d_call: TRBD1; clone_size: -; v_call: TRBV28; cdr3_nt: TGTGCCAGCATTGGACAGGGGTATGGCTACACCTTC; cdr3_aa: CASIGQGYGYTF
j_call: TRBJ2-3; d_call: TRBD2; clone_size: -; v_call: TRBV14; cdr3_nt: TGTGCCAGCAGCCCACCTGGCGGGGGGTTGAGAGATACGCAGTATTTT; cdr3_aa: CASSPPGGGLRDTQYF
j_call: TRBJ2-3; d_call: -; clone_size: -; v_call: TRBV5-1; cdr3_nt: TGCGCCAGCAGCTTAAGCAGGCAACAAGATACGCAGTATTTT; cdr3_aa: CASSLSRQQDTQYF
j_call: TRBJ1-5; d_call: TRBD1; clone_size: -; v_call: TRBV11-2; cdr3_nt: TGTGCCAGCAGCTATGGGACAGGGGTACTTCAGCCCCAGCATTTT; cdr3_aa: CASSYGTGVLQPQHF
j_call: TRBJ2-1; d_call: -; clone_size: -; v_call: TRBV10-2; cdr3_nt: TGCGCCACCCGCTGGGGGGGGGCCTCACTATACAATGAGCAGTTCTTC; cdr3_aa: CATRWGGASLYNEQFF
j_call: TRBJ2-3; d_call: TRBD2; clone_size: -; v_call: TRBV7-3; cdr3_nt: TGTGCCAGCAGCTTAAGCGGGGGGCGCACAGATACGCAGTATTTT; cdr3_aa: CASSLSGGRTDTQYF
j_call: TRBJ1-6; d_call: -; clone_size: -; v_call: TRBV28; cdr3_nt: TGTGCCAGTAGTGTCGGTCAGGGGACCGGTCTCCACTTT; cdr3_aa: CASSVGQGTGLHF
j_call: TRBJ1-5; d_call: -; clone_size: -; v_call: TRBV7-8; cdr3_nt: TGTGCCAGCAGCGACAGGAGAACAGTGGGGTGGCCCCAGCATTTT; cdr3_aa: CASSDRRTVGWPQHF
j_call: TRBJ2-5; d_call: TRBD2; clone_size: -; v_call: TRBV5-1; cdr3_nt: TGCGCCAGCAGCTTGGCGACTAGCGGGGTCCTGGGGACCCAGTACTTC; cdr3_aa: CASSLATSGVLGTQYF
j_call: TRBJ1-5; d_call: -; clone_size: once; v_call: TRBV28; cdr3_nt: TGTGCCAGCAGTTCGGGGTATGGCAATCAGCCCCAGCATTTT; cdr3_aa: CASSSGYGNQPQHF
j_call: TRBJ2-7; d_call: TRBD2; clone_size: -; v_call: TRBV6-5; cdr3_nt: TGTGCCAGCAGCCCCCGAACTAGCGGGGGTTACGAGCAGTACTTC; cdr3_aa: CASSPRTSGGYEQYF
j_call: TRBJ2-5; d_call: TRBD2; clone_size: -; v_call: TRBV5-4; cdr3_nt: TGTGCCAGCAGCTCGACTAGCGGGGGGCAAGAGACCCAGTACTTC; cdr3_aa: CASSSTSGGQETQYF
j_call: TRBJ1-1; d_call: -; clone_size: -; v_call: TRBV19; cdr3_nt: TGTGCCAGTAGTACCGCGGAAGGGAGCACTGAAGCTTTCTTT; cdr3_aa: CASSTAEGSTEAFF
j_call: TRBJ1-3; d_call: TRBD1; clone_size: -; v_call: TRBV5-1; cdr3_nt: TGCGCCAGCAGCAGCAGGGGGCCGTTGGGTGGAAACACCATATATTTT; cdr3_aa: CASSSRGPLGGNTIYF
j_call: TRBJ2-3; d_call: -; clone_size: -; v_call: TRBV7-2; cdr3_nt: TGTGCCAGCAGCCAAGGGAGCCTTAGCACAGATACGCAGTATTTT; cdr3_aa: CASSQGSLSTDTQYF
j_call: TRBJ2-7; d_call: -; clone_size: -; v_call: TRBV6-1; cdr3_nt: TGTGCCAGCCGTGCCCAGGGGGGCTCTTACGAGCAGTACTTC; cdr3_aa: CASRAQGGSYEQYF
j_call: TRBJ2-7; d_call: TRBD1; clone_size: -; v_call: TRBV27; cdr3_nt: TGTGCCAGCAGTGTGGACAGGTTCTACGAGCAGTACTTC; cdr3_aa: CASSVDRFYEQYF
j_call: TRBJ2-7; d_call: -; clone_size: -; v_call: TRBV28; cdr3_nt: TGTGCCAGCAGCCAGGGTGACGTTGGCGAGCAGTACTTC; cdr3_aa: CASSQGDVGEQYF
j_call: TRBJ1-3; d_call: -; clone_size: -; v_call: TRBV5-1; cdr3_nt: TGCGCCAGCAGCTTTGGCCAGAACGGAAACACCATATATTTT; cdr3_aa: CASSFGQNGNTIYF
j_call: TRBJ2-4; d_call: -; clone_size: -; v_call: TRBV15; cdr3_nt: TGTACCACCTGTGATGAGACGGGCAGGGGCCTTAAAAACATTCAGTACTTC; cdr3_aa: CTTCDETGRGLKNIQYF
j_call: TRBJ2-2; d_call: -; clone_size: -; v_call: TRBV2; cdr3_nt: TGTGCCAGCAGAAGCAGGGGAACCGGGGAGCTGTTTTTT; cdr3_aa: CASRSRGTGELFF